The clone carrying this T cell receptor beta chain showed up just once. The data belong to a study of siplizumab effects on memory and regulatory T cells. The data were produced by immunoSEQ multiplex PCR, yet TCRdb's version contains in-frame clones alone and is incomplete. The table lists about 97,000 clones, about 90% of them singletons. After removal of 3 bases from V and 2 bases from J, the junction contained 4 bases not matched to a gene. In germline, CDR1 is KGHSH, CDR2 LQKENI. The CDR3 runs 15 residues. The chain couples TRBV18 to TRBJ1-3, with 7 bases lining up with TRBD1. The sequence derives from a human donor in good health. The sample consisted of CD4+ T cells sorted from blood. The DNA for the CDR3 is TGTGCCAGCTCACCGGACAGGTCGGCTGGAAACACCATATATTTT. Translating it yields CASSPDRSAGNTIYF.